A selection of T cell receptor beta chains follows, all from one sample in a study of T-cell memory formation after mild COVID-19. Using its own MiXCR run on the 5' RACE reads, TCRdb lists one record per CDR3 protein. The data show under 400,000 distinct CDR3 sequences, roughly 21% seen once. Material: PBMCs or a T cell subset sorted from them (not recorded which). Receptors were obtained from an adult woman who had mild COVID-19 (a few samples of this study predate the infection). Cell type and time point are not known. Each CDR3 is given with its conserved first and last residue. Each record gives: D gene, J gene, V gene, clone size, CDR3 DNA, CDR3 protein. D genes are given only for firm matches. Only some rows state a clone size, as once, few, many or a class for expanded clones.

d_call: TRBD2
j_call: TRBJ2-2
v_call: TRBV24-1
clone_size: few
cdr3_nt: TGTGCCACCAGTGATTTGCGACTAGCGGGAGAAGGCACCGGGGAGCTGTTTTTT
cdr3_aa: CATSDLRLAGEGTGELFF

d_call: NA
j_call: TRBJ2-3
v_call: TRBV12-5
clone_size: NA
cdr3_nt: TGTGCTAGTGGTCCGACTTCCGATACGCAGTATTTT
cdr3_aa: CASGPTSDTQYF

d_call: NA
j_call: TRBJ2-3
v_call: TRBV6-5
clone_size: NA
cdr3_nt: TGTGCCAGCAGTTACTCCCTAGCTACCACAGATACGCAGTATTTT
cdr3_aa: CASSYSLATTDTQYF

d_call: NA
j_call: TRBJ2-2
v_call: TRBV29-1
clone_size: NA
cdr3_nt: TGCAGCGTGAGGCAGGACACCGGGGAGCTGTTTTTT
cdr3_aa: CSVRQDTGELFF

d_call: NA
j_call: TRBJ1-6
v_call: TRBV20-1
clone_size: NA
cdr3_nt: TGCAGTGCTAGTATGGGGAAGTTAAATTCACCCCTCCACTTT
cdr3_aa: CSASMGKLNSPLHF

d_call: NA
j_call: TRBJ2-2
v_call: TRBV18
clone_size: few
cdr3_nt: TGTGCCAGCTCACCAGGGATTCGCACCGGGGAGCTGTTTTTT
cdr3_aa: CASSPGIRTGELFF

d_call: TRBD1
j_call: TRBJ2-7
v_call: TRBV19
clone_size: few
cdr3_nt: TGTGCCAGTAGTTCCCAGGGGGCCCACGAGCAGTACTTC
cdr3_aa: CASSSQGAHEQYF

d_call: NA
j_call: TRBJ2-1
v_call: TRBV20-1
clone_size: few
cdr3_nt: TGCAGTGCTAGGAAAAGGGGGAGCGGCAATGAGCAGTTCTTC
cdr3_aa: CSARKRGSGNEQFF

d_call: NA
j_call: TRBJ1-1
v_call: TRBV7-9
clone_size: few
cdr3_nt: TGTGCCAGCAGCTTTTCTGAAGCTTTCTTT
cdr3_aa: CASSFSEAFF

d_call: NA
j_call: TRBJ2-3
v_call: TRBV7-2
clone_size: NA
cdr3_nt: TGTGCCAGCAGCCAAACTCGTAGCACAGATACGCAGTATTTT
cdr3_aa: CASSQTRSTDTQYF

d_call: NA
j_call: TRBJ1-4
v_call: TRBV7-6
clone_size: NA
cdr3_nt: TGTGCCAGCAGCTTGGCCATTTGGGATGTAAGCGAAAAACTGTTTTTT
cdr3_aa: CASSLAIWDVSEKLFF

d_call: TRBD2
j_call: TRBJ2-7
v_call: TRBV5-1
clone_size: few
cdr3_nt: TGCGCCAGCAGCCCTCTTCTGGGAGGGGCCACCTACGAGCAGTACTTC
cdr3_aa: CASSPLLGGATYEQYF

d_call: NA
j_call: TRBJ2-7
v_call: TRBV15
clone_size: NA
cdr3_nt: TGTGCCACCAGCAGGTCCTCGGACGGAGACGAGCAGTACTTC
cdr3_aa: CATSRSSDGDEQYF

d_call: TRBD1
j_call: TRBJ2-5
v_call: TRBV7-9
clone_size: few
cdr3_nt: TGTGCCAGCAGCAGCCGGGACAGGGCCCAAGAGACCCAGTACTTC
cdr3_aa: CASSSRDRAQETQYF